Described below is a single T cell receptor (beta chain) sequence and its context. No antigen is known for it. An end of the junction differs from the germline gene, which may be a read error. This specimen belongs to a study of memory CD4+ T cells and cytomegalovirus serostatus (dated by TCRdb to between 2017 and 2020). For the wider study: The cohort comprised 33 healthy Belgian adults, 9 CMV seropositive and roughly 24 CMV seronegative. To replicate a published TCR-based CMV serostatus classifier, the researchers sequenced the CD4+ memory TCRbeta repertoires of a Belgian cohort whose cytomegalovirus serostatus was known. Beyond this particular receptor, the publication reports: The original-framework classifier achieved a median bootstrapped AUC of about 0.95 with a 95% CI of 0.76-1.00 on the Belgian cohort. Unlike the original study, which covered naive and memory CD4+ and CD8+ populations, the Belgian study sequenced only CD4+CD45RO+ memory cells. Among the 150 to 200 previously reported CMV-associated TCRbeta sequences, approximately 70 showed up in the CD4+ memory repertoires, with each one found in between one and five individuals. The results were interpreted as suggesting that the CMV-associated TCR signature is largely present in the CD4+ memory repertoire. CMV serostatus prediction reached a median bootstrapped AUC of 0.95 with the original framework and over 0.8 with a US-trained random forest.

Genomic DNA was extracted from sorted cells with the Quick-DNA Microprep Kit. Amplification of TCRbeta DNA was done with the immunoSEQ hsTCRbeta kit, following the protocol from the manufacturer. An Illumina MiSeq instrument was used to sequence the TCRbeta libraries. In the original analysis: Once out-of-frame sequences had been removed, approximately 2,000,000 distinct TCRbeta sequences were left, which works out to an average of roughly 70,000 per individual. Each individual was scored by the count of 150 to 200 previously reported CMV-associated TCRbeta sequences and the total productive distinct TCRbeta count. A beta-binomial model was reimplemented in Python, and scikit-learn random forests with default parameters were trained on US cohort data. Classifier performance on the Belgian cohort was reported as the median AUC with percentile confidence intervals calculated over 10,000 bootstrap iterations. The source is immuneACCESS, and TCRdb retained only in-frame sequences with V and J called. Part of the clones is not carried over; for the studies checked, unresolved V genes explain less than half of this, and the remainder is unexplained. V and J calls and clone size follow that table, whereas D and trimming were derived from the DNA. Here the sample has about 59,000 clones; roughly 81% occur a single time. Around 1.1% of the sample belongs to the ten largest clones.

Single viable CD3+CD4+CD8-CD45RO+ cells were sorted as memory CD4+ T cells on a FACSAria II. CMV serostatus was determined using a Roche Elecsys assay that detects serum IgG against CMV pp150, pp28, p38 and p52. Once the samples were thawed, total CD4+ T cells were enriched through positive selection using CD4 magnetic microbeads. The samples came from a different study that was designed specifically to examine the CD4+ T cell memory repertoire. Peripheral blood mononuclear cells were isolated and cryopreserved according to standard operating procedures, and serum was stored at -80 degrees C. The staining relied on CD3-PerCP (BW264/56), CD4-APC (RPA-T4), CD45RO-PE (UCHT1) and CD8-Pacific Orange (3B5) antibodies, and Sytox blue was used to exclude non-viable cells. Its CDR3 holds 16 amino acids, cysteine through phenylalanine. The only DNA kept is the CDR3, 48 bases in frame from the first base. CDR1 and CDR2, looked up from the germline V gene (reference sequence), are MNHNY and SVGAGI.

The chain links TRBV6-6 with TRBJ1-5; TRBD1 matches 9 bases in the middle. The TCR sequence derives from an adult in good health and CMV-seronegative. Sequencing used memory CD4+ T cells from blood. The CDR3: CASRYSDRGSNQPQHF. The DNA sequence reads TGTGCCAGCAGGTACTCGGACAGGGGAAGCAATCAGCCCCAGCATTTT.